This note documents a single TCR beta chain sequence. The sample comes from a study of blood T cell repertoires in COVID-19. Looking at the study overall: Samples of COVID-19 (acute and convalescent) were obtained from the United States, Italy and Spain. T cells, B-cell-depleted T cells, or PBMCs provided the cDNA or gDNA that served as material.

Per the germline V gene, CDR1 is SGHNT and CDR2 is YYREEE (reference sequence). The CDR3 covers 17 residues. The V end lost 2 bases, the J end lost 0 bases, and 15 bases lay between the germline ends. TCRdb keeps only in-frame clones here, not all; method: immunoSEQ multiplex PCR. The sample has about 81,000 clones, about four fifths seen once. Sequences were obtained from peripheral blood. The TCR was taken from a human donor in a cohort sampled during active COVID-19. The chain employs TRBV5-4 and TRBJ2-1; TRBD2 might be the D (5 bases). The CDR3 region has the DNA TGTGCCAGCAGCTTTCTGGCGGGTGCTGGCTCCTACAATGAGCAGTTCTTC. Its translation: CASSFLAGAGSYNEQFF.